This T cell receptor (beta chain) was recovered during a study of Ad26.COV2.S vaccination and SARS-CoV-2 variants. Turning to the study itself: It was the COV1001 Ad26.COV2.S trial arm that included the donor. Intramuscularly, Ad26.COV2.S was given either once or twice, 56 days apart.

Produced via immunoSEQ multiplex PCR; TCRdb's table is partial and in-frame only. This table holds more than 300,000 clones, around four fifths found once. Treatment of the sample: some 20 received Ad26.COV2.S at low or high dose, single or two shots; 5 received placebo; per-sample allocation not given. It was on day 63 after the first vaccine or placebo injection that samples were taken. Boston provided a donor who was an adult aged 18-55 years. V lost 0 bases and J 0 bases, leaving 13 bases between the germline ends. This CDR3 has 17 amino acids. Germline V CDR1 and CDR2: SGHAT, FQNNGV. Here the sequenced sample was peripheral blood, taken in a trial of Ad26.COV2.S vaccine versus placebo. This chain links TRBV11-2 with TRBJ2-3; D may be TRBD2 (6 bases). The clonotype originates from a person between 18 and 59 years old who received the Ad26.COV2.S COVID-19 vaccine or a placebo. CDR3 region: CASSLDLGGASTDTQYF. CDR3 DNA: TGTGCCAGCAGCTTAGATTTGGGCGGGGCGAGCACAGATACGCAGTATTTT.